Listed below are T cell receptor beta chains from one sample, sequenced in a study of cytomegalovirus exposure and HLA in healthy donors. Sequencing used immunoSEQ multiplex PCR; TCRdb keeps in-frame clones, though not all of them. The sample yields about 160,000 clones, more than 75% seen once. Sequencing was carried out using PBMCs. The receptors stem from a girl aged 10-17 years in good health and CMV-seropositive. The CDR3 runs from the conserved cysteine through the conserved F or W. The D gene is left open where the match is weak.

TRBJ2-1 TRBV4-1 TRBD2 TGCGCCAGCAGCCAAGATCCTTTAGCGGGAGTCCCCAATGAGCAGTTCTTC CASSQDPLAGVPNEQFF
TRBJ1-2 TRBV23-1 - TGCGCCAGCAGTCAATCGAGGCAAGCAAACTATGGCTACACCTTC CASSQSRQANYGYTF
TRBJ1-2 TRBV6-1 - TGTGCCAGCATAGGGGTTGACGGCTACACCTTC CASIGVDGYTF
TRBJ2-4 TRBV28 TRBD1 TGTGCCAGCAGCCAGCCCTCAGGGGGCGAAACCAAAAACATTCAGTACTTC CASSQPSGGETKNIQYF
TRBJ1-1 TRBV9 TRBD1 TGTGCCAGCAGCGGGGGACAGGGCTTAGCTGAAGCTTTCTTT CASSGGQGLAEAFF
TRBJ2-7 TRBV7-8 TRBD2 TGTGCCAGCAGCGCCTTAGCGGGGAACTACGAGCAGTACTTC CASSALAGNYEQYF
TRBJ2-7 TRBV7-6 TRBD2 TGTGCCAGCAGCCCACTAGCGGGAGTAAGTTACGAGCAGTACTTC CASSPLAGVSYEQYF
TRBJ1-1 TRBV6-5 - TGTGCCAGCAGGAACTCGGGGGGCGAAAACACTGAAGCTTTCTTT CASRNSGGENTEAFF
TRBJ1-4 TRBV6-5 - TGTGCCAGCAGTTACTCGGGCCAGGCTTCCTCGGTAGGACTGTTTTTT CASSYSGQASSVGLFF
TRBJ2-7 TRBV5-4 TRBD2 TGTGCCAGCAGCCCGGTGGGGGGGAGTGGGAGGGGAGAGCAGTACTTC CASSPVGGSGRGEQYF
TRBJ1-2 TRBV30 TRBD1 TGTGCCTGGGGGACAGGGGGGTCCTATGGCTACACCTTC CAWGTGGSYGYTF
TRBJ2-1 TRBV6-1 - TGTGCCAGCAGTGACCACGGCGGGGCCCTCTACAATGAGCAGTTCTTC CASSDHGGALYNEQFF
TRBJ1-2 TRBV28 - TGTGCCAGCAGTTTCCTTGACGACGGGTTTCCTCGCTACACCTTC CASSFLDDGFPRYTF
TRBJ1-5 TRBV12-5 - TGTGCTAGTGGTTTAGGGAGTCAGCCCCAGCATTTT CASGLGSQPQHF
TRBJ1-1 TRBV30 - TGTGCCTGGAGTGTTAGGACTCCTAGATTGACTGAAGCTTTCTTT CAWSVRTPRLTEAFF
TRBJ2-7 TRBV28 TRBD1 TGTGCCAGCAGTCCCCCGGCAGGGGGCACCTACGAGCAGTACTTC CASSPPAGGTYEQYF